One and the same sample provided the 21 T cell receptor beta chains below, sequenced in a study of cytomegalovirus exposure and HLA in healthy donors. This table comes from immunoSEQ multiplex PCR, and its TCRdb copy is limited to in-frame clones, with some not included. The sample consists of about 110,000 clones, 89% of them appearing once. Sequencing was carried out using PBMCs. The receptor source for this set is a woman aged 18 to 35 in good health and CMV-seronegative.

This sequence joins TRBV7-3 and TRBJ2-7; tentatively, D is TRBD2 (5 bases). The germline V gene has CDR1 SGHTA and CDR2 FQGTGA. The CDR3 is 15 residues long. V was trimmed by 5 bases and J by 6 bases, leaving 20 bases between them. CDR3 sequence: CASSRGQTTFSEQYF. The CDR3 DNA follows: TGTGCCAGCAGCCGCGGGCAGACCACTTTCTCCGAGCAGTACTTC.

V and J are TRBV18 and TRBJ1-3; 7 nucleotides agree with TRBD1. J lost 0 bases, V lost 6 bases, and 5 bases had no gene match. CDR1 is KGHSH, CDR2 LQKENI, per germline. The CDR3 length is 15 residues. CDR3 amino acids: CASSPGQHSGNTIYF. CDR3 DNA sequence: TGTGCCAGCTCTCCGGGACAGCACTCTGGAAACACCATATATTTT.

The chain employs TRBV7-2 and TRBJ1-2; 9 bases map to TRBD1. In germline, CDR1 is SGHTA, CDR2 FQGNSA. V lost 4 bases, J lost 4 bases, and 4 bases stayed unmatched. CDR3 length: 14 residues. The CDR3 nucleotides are TGTGCCAGCAGCTCGGACAGGGGACCCTATGGCTACACCTTC. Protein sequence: CASSSDRGPYGYTF.

CDR3 in DNA: TGCGCCAGCAGCCAAGATACGGACAGTTGGAACACTGAAGCTTTCTTT. It codes for CASSQDTDSWNTEAFF. The gene calls are TRBV4-1 and TRBJ1-1, with TRBD1 as a possible D gene (6 bases). V lost 0 bases to trimming and J lost 1 base, with 12 bases between them. Per germline, CDR1 MGHRA and CDR2 YSYEKL. This CDR3 comprises 16 residues.

Here the CDR3 DNA reads TGTGCCACCGGGACGGACTATAGCAATCAGCCCCAGCATTTT. It encodes CATGTDYSNQPQHF. The rearrangement joins TRBV2 to TRBJ1-5; tentative D call: TRBD1 (5 bases). The CDR3 runs 14 residues. Germline CDR1 is SNHLY and CDR2 is FYNNEI. Trimming took off 10 bases at V and 0 bases at J, with 13 bases between the two ends. The full variable domain, its missing parts supplied by reference TRBV2 and TRBJ1-5, is EPEVTQTPSHQVTQMGQEVILRCVPISNHLYFYWYRQILGQKVEFLVSFYNNEISEKSEIFDDQFSVERPDGSNFTLKIRSTKLEDSAMYFCATGTDYSNQPQHFGDGTRLSIL.

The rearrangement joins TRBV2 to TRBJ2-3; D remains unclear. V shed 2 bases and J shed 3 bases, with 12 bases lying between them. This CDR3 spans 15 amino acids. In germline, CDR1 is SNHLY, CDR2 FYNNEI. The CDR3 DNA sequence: TGTGCCAGCAGTGAACTCCGTAGTCATACAGATACGCAGTATTTT. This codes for CASSELRSHTDTQYF.

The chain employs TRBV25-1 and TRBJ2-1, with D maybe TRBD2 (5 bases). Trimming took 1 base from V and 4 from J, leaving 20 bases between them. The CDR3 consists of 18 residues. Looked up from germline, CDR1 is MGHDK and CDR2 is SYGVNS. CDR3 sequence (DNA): TGTGCCAGCAGTGAATGGGGTAAAAAAGGGTCGGGATACAATGAGCAGTTCTTC. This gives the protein CASSEWGKKGSGYNEQFF.

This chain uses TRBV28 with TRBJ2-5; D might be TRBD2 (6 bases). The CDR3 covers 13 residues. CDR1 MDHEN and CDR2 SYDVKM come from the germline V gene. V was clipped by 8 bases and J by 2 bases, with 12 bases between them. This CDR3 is CASRRDSQETQYF. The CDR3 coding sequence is TGTGCCAGCCGCCGGGACTCTCAAGAGACCCAGTACTTC. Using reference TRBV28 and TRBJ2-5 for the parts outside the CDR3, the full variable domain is DVKVTQSSRYLVKRTGEKVFLECVQDMDHENMFWYRQDPGLGLRLIYFSYDVKMKEKGDIPEGYSVSREKKERFSLILESASTNQTSMYLCASRRDSQETQYFGPGTRLLVL.

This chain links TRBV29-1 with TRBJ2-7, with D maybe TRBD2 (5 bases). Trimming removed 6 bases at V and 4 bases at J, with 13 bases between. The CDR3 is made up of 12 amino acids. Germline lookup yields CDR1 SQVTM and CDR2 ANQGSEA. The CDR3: CSVRTGRYEQYF. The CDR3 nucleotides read TGCAGCGTGCGGACTGGCAGATACGAGCAGTACTTC.

DNA for the CDR3: TGTGCCAGCAGCTTAAGGACAGGGAGGTCCGAGCAGTACTTC. Translating gives CASSLRTGRSEQYF. V gene TRBV7-2 combines with J gene TRBJ2-7; 8 bases align to TRBD1. Trimming at V came to 2 bases and at J to 6 bases, leaving 6 bases not matched to a gene. Germline V gene data show CDR1 as SGHTA and CDR2 as FQGNSA. The CDR3 has 14 amino acids.

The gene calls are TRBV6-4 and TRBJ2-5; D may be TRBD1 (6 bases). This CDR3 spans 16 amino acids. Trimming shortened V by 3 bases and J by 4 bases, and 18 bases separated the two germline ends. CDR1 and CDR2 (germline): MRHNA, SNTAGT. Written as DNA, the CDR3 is TGTGCCAGCAGTGAGGGCGACAGGATCCCGGGAGAGACCCAGTACTTC. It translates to CASSEGDRIPGETQYF.

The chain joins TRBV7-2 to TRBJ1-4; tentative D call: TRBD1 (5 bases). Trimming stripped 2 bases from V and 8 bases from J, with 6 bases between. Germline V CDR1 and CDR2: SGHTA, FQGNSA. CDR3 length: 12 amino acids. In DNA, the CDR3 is TGTGCCAGCAGCTTATGGGGCGAAAAACTGTTTTTT. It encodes CASSLWGEKLFF. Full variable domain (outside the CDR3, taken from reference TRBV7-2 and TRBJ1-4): GAGVSQSPSNKVTEKGKDVELRCDPISGHTALYWYRQSLGQGLEFLIYFQGNSAPDKSGLPSDRFSAERTGGSVSTLTIQRTQQEDSAVYLCASSLWGEKLFFGSGTQLSVL.

The CDR3 DNA reads as TGTGCCATCAGTGACCTAAGCGGGGGGGACTACAATGAGCAGTTCTTC. Encoded protein: CAISDLSGGDYNEQFF. V usage is TRBV10-3 and J usage is TRBJ2-1, with 10 positions matching TRBD2. Germline-derived CDR1 and CDR2 are ENHRY and SYGVKD. This CDR3 is built from 16 residues. Trimming cost V 3 bases and J 3 bases; bases outside gene matches: 5.

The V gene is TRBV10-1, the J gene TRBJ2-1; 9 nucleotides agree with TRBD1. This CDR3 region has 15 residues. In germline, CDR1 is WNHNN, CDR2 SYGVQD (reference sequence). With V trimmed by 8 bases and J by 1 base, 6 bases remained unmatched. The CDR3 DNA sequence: TGCGCCAGCTCGGGGGGACAGGGTTCCTACAATGAGCAGTTCTTC. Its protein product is CASSGGQGSYNEQFF.

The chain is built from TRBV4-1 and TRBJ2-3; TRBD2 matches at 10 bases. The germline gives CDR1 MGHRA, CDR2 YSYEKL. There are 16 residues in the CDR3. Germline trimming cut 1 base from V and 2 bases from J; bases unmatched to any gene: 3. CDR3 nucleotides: TGCGCCAGCAGCCAAGGGGGGACTAGCGACACAGATACGCAGTATTTT. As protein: CASSQGGTSDTDTQYF.

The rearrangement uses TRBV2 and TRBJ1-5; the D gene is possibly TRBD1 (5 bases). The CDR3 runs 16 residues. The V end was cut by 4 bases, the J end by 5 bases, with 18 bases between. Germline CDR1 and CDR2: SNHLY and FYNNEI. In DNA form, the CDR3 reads TGTGCCAGCAGTGCCCTGCCTGGGGCCGTCGATCAGCCCCAGCATTTT. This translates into CASSALPGAVDQPQHF.

The CDR3 loop is CASSPLAGYYNEQFF. DNA for the CDR3: TGTGCCAGCTCACCTCTAGCGGGATACTACAATGAGCAGTTCTTC. V gene TRBV18 combines with J gene TRBJ2-1; 9 nucleotides match TRBD2. CDR1 is KGHSH, CDR2 LQKENI, per germline. V lost 3 bases, J lost 3 bases, and 3 bases stayed unmatched. The CDR3 totals 15 residues.

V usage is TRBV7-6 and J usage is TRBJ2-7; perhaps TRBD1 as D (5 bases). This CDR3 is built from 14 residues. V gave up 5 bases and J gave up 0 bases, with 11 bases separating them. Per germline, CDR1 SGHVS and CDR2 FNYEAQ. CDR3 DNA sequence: TGTGCCAGCAGCCGCGCCAGGGACTCCTACGAGCAGTACTTC. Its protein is CASSRARDSYEQYF.

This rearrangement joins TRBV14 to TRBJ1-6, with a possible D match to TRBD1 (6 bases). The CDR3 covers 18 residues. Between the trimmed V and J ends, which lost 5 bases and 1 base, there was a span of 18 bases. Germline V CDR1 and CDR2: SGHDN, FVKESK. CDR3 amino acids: CASSVWATTGSYNSPLHF. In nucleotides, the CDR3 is TGTGCCAGCAGCGTTTGGGCGACTACAGGGTCCTATAATTCACCCCTCCACTTT.

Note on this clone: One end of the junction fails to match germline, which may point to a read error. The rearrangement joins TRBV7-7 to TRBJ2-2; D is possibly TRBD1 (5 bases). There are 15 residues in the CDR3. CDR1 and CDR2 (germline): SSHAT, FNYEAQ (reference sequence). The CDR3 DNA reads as TGTGCTAGCAGCCGTGACAGTACCCCCACCGGGGAGCTGTTTTTT. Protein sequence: CASSRDSTPTGELFF.

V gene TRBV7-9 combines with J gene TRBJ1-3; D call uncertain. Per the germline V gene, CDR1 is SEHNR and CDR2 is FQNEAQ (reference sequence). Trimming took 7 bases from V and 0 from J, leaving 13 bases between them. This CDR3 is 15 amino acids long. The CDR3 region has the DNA TGTGCCAGCAACCACCCTATCCTCTCTGGAAACACCATATATTTT. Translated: CASNHPILSGNTIYF.